The sequence of this T cell receptor beta chain was determined in a study of early T cells in non-severe SARS-CoV-2 infection. Study-wide background: The sequenced material was bulk RNA from unsorted whole blood, and its chains were unpaired. Regarding the study as a whole: Matching with VDJdb favored anti-spike CD8 responses (missing private and CD4 specificities).

In this sample, this clonotype turned up many times. The antigen remains undetermined. J gave up 3 bases and V 4 bases, and 1 base lay outside the gene matches. CDR3 length equals 13 residues. The germline V gene encodes CDR1 MDHEN and CDR2 SYDVKM. Unique molecular identifiers were added to individual cDNA molecules. One entry per CDR3 protein results from TCRdb running MiXCR on the 5' RACE reads. The sample yields about 18,000 distinct CDR3 sequences, 5.9% seen once. Source material: whole blood. The rearrangement uses TRBV28 and TRBJ2-3, with 7 bases matching TRBD1. The source of this sequence is an adult who was a healthcare worker with PCR-confirmed SARS-CoV-2 infection or an uninfected control (not recorded which). The CDR3 reads CASSWDSTDTQYF. The CDR3 DNA is TGTGCCAGCAGTTGGGACAGTACAGATACGCAGTATTTT.